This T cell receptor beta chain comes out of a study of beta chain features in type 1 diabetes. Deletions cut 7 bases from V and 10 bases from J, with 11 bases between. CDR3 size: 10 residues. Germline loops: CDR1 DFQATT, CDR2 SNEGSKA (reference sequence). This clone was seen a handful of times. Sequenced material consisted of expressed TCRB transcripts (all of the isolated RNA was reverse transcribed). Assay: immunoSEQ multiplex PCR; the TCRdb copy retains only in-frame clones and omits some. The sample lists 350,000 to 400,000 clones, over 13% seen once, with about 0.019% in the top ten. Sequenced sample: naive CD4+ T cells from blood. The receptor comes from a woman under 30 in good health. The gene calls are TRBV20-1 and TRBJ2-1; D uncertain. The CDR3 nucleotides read TGCAGTGGGAGAGTTTTGGAGCAGTTCTTC. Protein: CSGRVLEQFF.